One sample yielded the 20 T cell receptor beta chains listed below, sequenced in a study of cytomegalovirus exposure and HLA in healthy donors. The PCR was carried out with 60 Vbeta primers and 13 Jbeta primers. The table came from immunoSEQ multiplex PCR; TCRdb's copy has only in-frame clones and leaves some out. This table has around 72,000 clones, around 78% appearing once. Input material: PBMCs. All receptors come from a man in his fifties or sixties in good health and CMV-seronegative.

As DNA, the CDR3 is TGTGCCAGCAGCCAAGAATCGGCTAGTCGCGAGCAGTTCTTC. Its translation is CASSQESASREQFF. The rearrangement links TRBV4-2 to TRBJ2-1; D gene uncertain. The CDR3 contains 14 residues. V lost 0 bases and J lost 10, with 13 bases in between. CDR1 and CDR2 (germline): LGHNA, YNFKEQ.

This clone was observed a few times. The genes are TRBV27 and TRBJ2-7; 10 bases map to TRBD2. This CDR3 region has 16 residues. Germline CDR1 is MNHEY and CDR2 is SMNVEV (reference sequence). The ends lost 6 bases at V and 0 bases at J; junction bases unmatched: 8. The CDR3 sequence is CASSRGLAVISYEQYF. CDR3 DNA: TGTGCCAGCAGCCGCGGACTAGCGGTGATCTCCTACGAGCAGTACTTC.

The V call is TRBV5-1, the J call TRBJ2-5; a weak D match, TRBD1 (6 bases). The length of the CDR3 is 13 residues. Germline-derived CDR1 and CDR2 are SGHRS and YFSETQ. The V and J ends lost 0 bases and 4 bases respectively, with 7 bases between them. The CDR3 coding sequence is TGCGCCAGCAGCTTGGGAGGGGGAGAGACCCAGTACTTC. Encoded protein: CASSLGGGETQYF. Full variable domain (missing parts from reference TRBV5-1 and TRBJ2-5): KAGVTQTPRYLIKTRGQQVTLSCSPISGHRSVSWYQQTPGQGLQFLFEYFSETQRNKGNFPGRFSGRQFSNSRSEMNVSTLELGDSALYLCASSLGGGETQYFGPGTRLLVL.

The CDR3, as DNA: TGTGCCACCAGCGGCCTGAAGGCGGCTGGGGCCAACGTCCTGACTTTC. Translating it yields CATSGLKAAGANVLTF. This rearrangement joins TRBV15 to TRBJ2-6; D call uncertain. Germline V gene sequence: CDR1 LNHNV, CDR2 YYDKDF (reference sequence). V was trimmed by 5 bases and J by 2 bases, leaving 13 bases between them. The CDR3 is 16 residues long.

The genes are TRBV9 and TRBJ2-5; D is perhaps TRBD2 (5 bases). The V end lost 0 bases, the J end lost 5 bases, and 11 bases lay between the germline ends. The V gene's germline CDR1 is SGDLS and CDR2 YYNGEE. This CDR3 is 14 amino acids long. The CDR3, as DNA: TGTGCCAGCAGCGTAGATCGGGGAGCCGAGACCCAGTACTTC. It yields the protein CASSVDRGAETQYF.

This chain joins TRBV19 and TRBJ1-5; D possibly corresponds to TRBD1 (5 bases). Germline V gene data show CDR1 as LNHDA and CDR2 as SQIVND (reference sequence). The CDR3 spans 15 residues. V lost 6 bases to trimming and J lost 1 base, with 13 bases between them. This chain's CDR3 is CASRTGTGSNQPQHF. The CDR3 nucleotides read TGTGCCAGTAGAACCGGGACTGGGAGCAATCAGCCCCAGCATTTT.

This clone was counted a few times. J is TRBJ1-4 and V is TRBV13, with D uncertain. CDR3 length: 16 amino acids. Trimming took off 5 bases at V and 0 bases at J, with 13 bases between the two ends. Germline CDR1 PRHDT, CDR2 FYEKMQ (reference sequence). The CDR3 loop reads CASSRGKVATNEKLFF. Here the CDR3 DNA reads TGTGCCAGCAGCCGCGGTAAGGTTGCAACTAATGAAAAACTGTTTTTT.

The genes are TRBV25-1 and TRBJ1-4, with D tentatively TRBD1 (6 bases). From germline, CDR1 is MGHDK and CDR2 SYGVNS. There are 15 residues in the CDR3. Trimming cost V 2 bases and J 8 bases, with 15 bases left between them. For the CDR3, the DNA is TGTGCCAGCAGTGAACGGGGGGCAGGGGTCGAAAAACTGTTTTTT. Translating gives CASSERGAGVEKLFF.

This clone has a handful of counts. J is TRBJ1-2 and V is TRBV4-3; D is perhaps TRBD1 (6 bases). This CDR3 has 15 amino acids. Deletions cut 4 bases from V and 0 bases from J, with 12 bases between. CDR1 LGHNA and CDR2 YSLEER come from the germline V gene. CDR3 DNA sequence: TGCGCCAGCAGCCGGACGCGGACAGCTAACTATGGCTACACCTTC. It specifies CASSRTRTANYGYTF.

The chain joins TRBV7-9 to TRBJ1-5; tentatively, D is TRBD1 (6 bases). The CDR3 is 15 amino acids. Trimming took off 5 bases at V and 1 base at J, with 12 bases between the two ends. Germline V gives CDR1 SEHNR, CDR2 FQNEAQ (reference sequence). CDR3 bases: TGTGCCAGCAGCCTGGCGGGGGGCAGCAATCAGCCCCAGCATTTT. Its protein is CASSLAGGSNQPQHF.

The chain has TRBV7-9 and TRBJ1-5; unclear D gene. Germline V gives CDR1 SEHNR, CDR2 FQNEAQ (reference sequence). V lost 5 bases and J lost 3, with 11 bases in between. There are 14 residues in the CDR3. CDR3 coding DNA: TGTGCCAGCAGCGTAGGGCAGGTCAATCAGCCCCAGCATTTT. Its protein is CASSVGQVNQPQHF.

This clone was counted between two and nine times. The gene calls are TRBV30 and TRBJ1-5, with D uncertain. CDR3 size: 12 residues. The V end was cut by 4 bases, the J end by 8 bases, with 12 bases between. Germline-derived CDR1 and CDR2 are GTSNPN and SVGIG (reference sequence). CDR3 DNA: TGTGCCTGGAACAACCATATGGAGCCCCAGCATTTT. Translated: CAWNNHMEPQHF.

The V and J genes are TRBV7-9 and TRBJ2-1, with TRBD1 matching 7 bases. The CDR3 extends over 14 amino acids. Trimming took 5 bases from V and 6 from J; bases not matched to a gene: 7. The germline V gene encodes CDR1 SEHNR and CDR2 FQNEAQ (reference sequence). CDR3 nucleotides: TGTGCCAGCAGCATCCTAGACAGGGCCAATGAGCAGTTCTTC. Residues: CASSILDRANEQFF.

The J gene is TRBJ1-2, the V gene TRBV5-1, with 7 bases identical to TRBD1. Germline V lookup: CDR1 SGHRS, CDR2 YFSETQ. Losses at the gene ends were 4 bases for V and 13 bases for J; bases not matched to a gene: 13. The CDR3 extends over 13 amino acids. The CDR3 DNA reads TGCGCCAGCAGCGCTTCCGGGACGACAGGGTCCACCTTC. This translates into CASSASGTTGSTF.

The chain carries TRBV5-6 and TRBJ2-7, with D perhaps matching TRBD1 (6 bases). This CDR3 has 16 amino acids. Germline loops: CDR1 SGHDT, CDR2 YYEEEE. Trimming removed 4 bases from V and 4 bases from J, with 21 bases in between. The CDR3 DNA reads as TGTGCCAGCAGCATAATACAGGGAGCCAGGGCTTACGAGCAGTACTTC. Its translation: CASSIIQGARAYEQYF. Using reference TRBV5-6 and TRBJ2-7 for the parts outside the CDR3, the full variable domain is DAGVTQSPTHLIKTRGQQVTLRCSPKSGHDTVSWYQQALGQGPQFIFQYYEEEERQRGNFPDRFSGHQFPNYSSELNVNALLLGDSALYLCASSIIQGARAYEQYFGPGTRLTVT.

The J gene is TRBJ1-5, the V gene TRBV6-5; a possible D gene is TRBD1 (5 bases). The CDR3 spans 14 residues. Germline lookup yields CDR1 MNHEY and CDR2 SVGAGI. Trimming took off 2 bases at V and 2 bases at J, with 7 bases between the two ends. CDR3 amino acids: CASSYQQGNQPQHF. The CDR3 region has the DNA TGTGCCAGCAGTTACCAACAGGGCAATCAGCCCCAGCATTTT.

The chain carries TRBV30 and TRBJ1-2, with D possibly being TRBD1 (6 bases). This CDR3 comprises 13 residues. Germline-derived CDR1 and CDR2 are GTSNPN and SVGIG (reference sequence). The V and J ends lost 3 bases and 7 bases respectively, with 15 bases between them. CDR3 coding DNA: TGTGCCTGGAGCACAGGGATGTCGGGTGGCTACACCTTC. Protein product: CAWSTGMSGGYTF. Looking up the rest from reference TRBV30 and TRBJ1-2 gives the full variable domain: SQTIHQWPATLVQPVGSPLSLECTVEGTSNPNLYWYRQAAGRGLQLLFYSVGIGQISSEVPQNLSASRPQDRQFILSSKKLLLSDSGFYLCAWSTGMSGGYTFGSGTRLTVV.

The gene calls are TRBV29-1 and TRBJ1-2; 10 bases align to TRBD1. V lost 6 bases and J lost 8; bases outside the gene matches: 3. The CDR3 loop spans 11 amino acids. Germline V gene data show CDR1 as SQVTM and CDR2 as ANQGSEA. The CDR3 DNA is TGCAGCGTGACAGGGGGCATCGGCTACACCTTC. Protein product: CSVTGGIGYTF.

The genes are TRBV5-6 and TRBJ1-2; D is ambiguous. V was cut by 6 bases and J by 2 bases, with 5 bases left in between. The germline V gene encodes CDR1 SGHDT and CDR2 YYEEEE. CDR3 length: 11 residues. As DNA, the CDR3 is TGTGCCAGCACACAAAACTATGGCTACACCTTC. This translates into CASTQNYGYTF. Full variable domain (rest looked up from reference TRBV5-6 and TRBJ1-2): DAGVTQSPTHLIKTRGQQVTLRCSPKSGHDTVSWYQQALGQGPQFIFQYYEEEERQRGNFPDRFSGHQFPNYSSELNVNALLLGDSALYLCASTQNYGYTFGSGTRLTVV.

The rearrangement links TRBV5-4 to TRBJ1-6, with D hard to call. V lost 4 bases and J 9 bases, leaving 11 bases between the germline ends. Germline-derived CDR1 and CDR2 are SGHNT and YYREEE (reference sequence). The CDR3 runs to 13 residues. The CDR3 loop reads CASSIGGSSPLHF. Written as DNA, the CDR3 is TGTGCCAGCAGCATAGGAGGTAGTTCACCCCTCCACTTT.